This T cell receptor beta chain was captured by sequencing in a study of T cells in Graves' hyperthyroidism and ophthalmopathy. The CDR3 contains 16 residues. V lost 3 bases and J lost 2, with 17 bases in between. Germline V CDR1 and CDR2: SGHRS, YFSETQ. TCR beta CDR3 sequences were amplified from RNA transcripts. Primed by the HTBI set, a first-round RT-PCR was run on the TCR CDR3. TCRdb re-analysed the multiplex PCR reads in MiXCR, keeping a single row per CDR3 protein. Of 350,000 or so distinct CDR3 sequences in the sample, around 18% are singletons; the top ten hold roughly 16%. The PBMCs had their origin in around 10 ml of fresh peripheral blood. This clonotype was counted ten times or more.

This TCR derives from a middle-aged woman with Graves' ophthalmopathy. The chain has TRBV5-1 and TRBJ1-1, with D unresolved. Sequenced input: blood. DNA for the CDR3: TGCGCCAGCAGCTCCGACGCGACTGGCTTCAACACTGAAGCTTTCTTT. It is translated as CASSSDATGFNTEAFF.